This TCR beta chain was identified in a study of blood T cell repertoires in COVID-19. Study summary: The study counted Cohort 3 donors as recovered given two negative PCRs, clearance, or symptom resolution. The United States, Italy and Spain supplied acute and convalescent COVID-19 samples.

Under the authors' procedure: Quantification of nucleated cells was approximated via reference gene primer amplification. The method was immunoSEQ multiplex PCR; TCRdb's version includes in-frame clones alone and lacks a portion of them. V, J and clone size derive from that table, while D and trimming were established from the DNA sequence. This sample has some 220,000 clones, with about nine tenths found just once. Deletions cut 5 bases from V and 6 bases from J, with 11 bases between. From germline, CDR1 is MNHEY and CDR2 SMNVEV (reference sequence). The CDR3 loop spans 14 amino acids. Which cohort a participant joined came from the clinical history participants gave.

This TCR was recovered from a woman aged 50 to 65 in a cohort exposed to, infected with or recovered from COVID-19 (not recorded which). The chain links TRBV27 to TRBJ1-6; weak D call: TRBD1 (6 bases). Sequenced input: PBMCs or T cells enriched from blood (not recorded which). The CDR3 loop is CASSERRGNSPLHF. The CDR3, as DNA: TGTGCCAGCAGTGAACGCAGGGGTAATTCACCCCTCCACTTT.